This entry lists 15 T cell receptor beta chains sequenced from one sample in a study of T cells in Graves' hyperthyroidism and ophthalmopathy. TCR beta CDR3 regions were amplified from RNA transcripts. HTBI primers were employed in a first-round RT-PCR of the TCR CDR3. Each CDR3 protein gets one entry after TCRdb re-called the multiplex PCR reads with MiXCR. The sample lists some 600,000 distinct CDR3 sequences, approximately 13% occurring once. The sequencing input was blood. Receptors originate from a woman aged 30 to 39 with Graves' hyperthyroidism that later progressed to Graves' ophthalmopathy.

CDR3 residues: CSARVLGQPQHF. In DNA, the CDR3 is TGCAGTGCTAGAGTTCTGGGGCAGCCCCAGCATTTT. The chain joins TRBV20-1 to TRBJ1-5; no definite D call. Trimming removed 1 base at V and 7 bases at J, with 8 bases between. The CDR3 spans 12 residues. In germline, CDR1 is DFQATT, CDR2 SNEGSKA (reference sequence).

Many counts were recorded for this clonotype. The rearrangement links TRBV27 to TRBJ2-7; 8 bases line up with TRBD2. Germline V gene data show CDR1 as MNHEY and CDR2 as SMNVEV (reference sequence). CDR3 size: 15 residues. With 8 bases clipped from V and 4 bases from J, the junction kept 13 bases outside the gene matches. The CDR3 DNA reads TGTGCCAGCTCATTGTTGGGTAGCGGGACTTACGAGCAGTACTTC. This translates into CASSLLGSGTYEQYF.

This clonotype was found many times. The chain is built from TRBV7-2 and TRBJ2-7; TRBD2 matches at 11 bases. Germline values: CDR1 SGHTA, CDR2 FQGNSA. The V segment lost 2 bases and the J segment 6 bases; nucleotides outside the gene matches: 12. The length of the CDR3 is 17 residues. The CDR3 is CASSLTGTSGTLSEQYF. In DNA, the CDR3 is TGTGCCAGCAGCTTAACCGGGACTAGCGGTACACTCAGCGAGCAGTACTTC.

In the case of this clonotype: Sequence at one end of the junction differs from germline and may be a read error. The V and J genes are TRBV20-1 and TRBJ2-3; 9 positions agree with TRBD2. This CDR3 comprises 14 residues. Per germline, CDR1 DFQATT and CDR2 SNEGSKA (reference sequence). CDR3 sequence: CSPQRREGRDTRYF. DNA for the CDR3: TGCAGCCCCCAGAGGCGGGAGGGAAGAGATACGCGGTATTTT.

This clonotype was seen many times. The rearrangement links TRBV28 to TRBJ2-5; D gene unclear. Trimming took off 6 bases at V and 1 base at J, with 15 bases between the two ends. In germline, CDR1 is MDHEN, CDR2 SYDVKM. CDR3 length equals 15 residues. This chain's CDR3 is CASRTPSTGQETQYF. CDR3 in DNA: TGTGCCAGCAGGACCCCTTCTACGGGCCAAGAGACCCAGTACTTC.

This clonotype was counted between two and nine times. A much larger clone sits a single nucleotide away, making a read error possible. V usage is TRBV2 and J usage is TRBJ1-2, with a tentative D call TRBD1 (5 bases). This CDR3 spans 14 amino acids. V was clipped by 8 bases and J by 3 bases, with 16 bases between them. Germline-derived CDR1 and CDR2 are SNHLY and FYNNEI. The CDR3 DNA is TGTGCCAGCGCCCCCCCGGGGGGTGACTATGGCTACACCTTC. Translation: CASAPPGGDYGYTF.

The chain is built from TRBV4-2 and TRBJ2-7, with 10 nucleotides matching TRBD2. V lost 0 bases, J lost 2 bases, and 7 bases stayed unmatched. The CDR3 spans 17 residues. Germline CDR1 LGHNA, CDR2 YNFKEQ. The CDR3 region has the DNA TGTGCCAGCAGCCAAGATGGGCTAGCGGGAGTGGCCTACGAGCAGTACTTC. Amino acid sequence: CASSQDGLAGVAYEQYF.

As to this clonotype: A much larger clonotype is one base distant, so this may be a read error. The chain recombines TRBV20-1 with TRBJ1-6; 8 bases agree with TRBD1. The CDR3 consists of 16 residues. The V gene's germline CDR1 is DFQATT and CDR2 SNEGSKA (reference sequence). With V trimmed by 8 bases and J by 5 bases, 14 bases remained unmatched. As DNA, the CDR3 is TGCAGTCCCTTTCGGCTGGGACAGGAAAATAATTCACCCCTCCACTTT. Translating gives CSPFRLGQENNSPLHF.

The chain links TRBV11-1 to TRBJ2-3, with TRBD1 identical over 8 bases. Germline values: CDR1 SGHAT, CDR2 FQDESV (reference sequence). CDR3 length: 17 amino acids. Germline trimming cut 3 bases from V and 2 bases from J; bases unmatched to any gene: 10. The CDR3 DNA is TGTGCCAGCAGCTTTGAGGTGGACAGGGCGTCCACAGATACGCAGTATTTT. It translates to CASSFEVDRASTDTQYF.

The rearrangement uses TRBV18 and TRBJ1-5, with 8 bases that match TRBD1. This CDR3 spans 18 amino acids. Germline CDR1 and CDR2: KGHSH and LQKENI. V shed 4 bases, J shed 1 base, and the junction held 12 bases outside the gene matches. The CDR3 DNA reads as TGTGCCAGCTCACTATTCGTGGGGCAGGGGGCGAGCAATCAGCCCCAGCATTTT. It codes for CASSLFVGQGASNQPQHF.

This clonotype was detected many times. The CDR3 DNA reads TGCAGTGCTAGGAGGGGGCAGGGTACCTACGAGCAGTACTTC. The encoded protein is CSARRGQGTYEQYF. The gene calls are TRBV20-1 and TRBJ2-7; 7 positions match TRBD1. V gave up 3 bases and J gave up 2 bases; unmatched junction bases: 7. Germline V gene lookup returns CDR1 DFQATT and CDR2 SNEGSKA (reference sequence). This CDR3 is 14 amino acids long.

This clonotype was observed at least ten times. The chain employs TRBV2 and TRBJ1-3; D ambiguous. Germline loops: CDR1 SNHLY, CDR2 FYNNEI. The CDR3 has 14 amino acids. The germline V and J ends were trimmed by 4 bases and 4 bases, with 11 bases remaining between them. CDR3 in DNA: TGTGCCAGCAGTGCGAGGCCGGACGGAAACACCATATATTTT. Encoded protein: CASSARPDGNTIYF.

At least ten counts were recorded for this clonotype. The chain combines TRBV3-1 with TRBJ2-5; D gene unclear. This CDR3 spans 13 amino acids. V was pared by 4 bases and J by 3 bases, with 9 bases between. CDR1 is LGHDT and CDR2 is YNNKEL in the germline V gene (reference sequence). The CDR3 coding sequence is TGTGCCAGCAGCCCGGACGAAAAAGAGACCCAGTACTTC. This translates into CASSPDEKETQYF.

Comment on this clonotype: A much larger clonotype is one base distant, so this may be a read error. The J gene is TRBJ2-1, the V gene TRBV12-3 or TRBV12-4, with 8 positions matching TRBD2. The CDR3 has 16 amino acids. V trimming: 3 bases; J trimming: 2 bases; junction bases outside the gene matches: 6. CDR3 protein: CASSFAPLAAYNEQFF. Written as DNA, the CDR3 is TGTGCCAGCAGTTTCGCCCCACTAGCGGCCTACAATGAGCAGTTCTTC.

As regards this clonotype: One end of the junction is discordant with germline, which a read error may explain. This sequence joins TRBV6-2 or TRBV6-3 and TRBJ1-6; the D is unclear. CDR3 length: 17 amino acids. Germline assignment: CDR1 MNHEY and CDR2 SVGEGT. CDR3 DNA sequence: TGTGCCAGCAAGCCCACTCCGGGGAGCTCCTATAATCCACCCCTCCACTTT. Translating gives CASKPTPGSSYNPPLHF.